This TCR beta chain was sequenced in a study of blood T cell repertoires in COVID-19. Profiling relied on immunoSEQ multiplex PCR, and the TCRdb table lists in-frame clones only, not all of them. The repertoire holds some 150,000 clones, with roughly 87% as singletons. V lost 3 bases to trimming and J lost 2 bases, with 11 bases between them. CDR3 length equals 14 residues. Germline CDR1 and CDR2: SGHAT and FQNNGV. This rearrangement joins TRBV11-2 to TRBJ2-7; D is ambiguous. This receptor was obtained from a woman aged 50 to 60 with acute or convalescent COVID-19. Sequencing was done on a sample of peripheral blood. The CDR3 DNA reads TGTGCCAGCAGCTTGCGCGATTCCGCCTACGAGCAGTACTTC. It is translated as CASSLRDSAYEQYF.